The 10 T cell receptor beta chains presented below share a single source sample, sequenced in a study of T cell responses to AZD1222 COVID-19 vaccine. The data were produced by immunoSEQ multiplex PCR, yet TCRdb's version contains in-frame clones alone and is incomplete. The table lists about 140,000 clones, over 80% of them singletons. Material: peripheral blood, obtained 28 days after the second AZD1222 dose. Receptors were obtained from an adult who received the AZD1222 COVID-19 vaccine.

This clone was detected once. This chain links TRBV15 with TRBJ1-1; D is possibly TRBD1 (6 bases). Germline values: CDR1 LNHNV, CDR2 YYDKDF (reference sequence). With 4 bases removed from V and 8 bases from J, the gap between germline ends came to 17 bases. The CDR3 is 14 residues long. The CDR3, as DNA: TGTGCCACCAGCACCCGGACAGAGACGACCGAAGCTTTCTTT. Its translation is CATSTRTETTEAFF.

V and J are TRBV11-3 and TRBJ1-2; tentative D call: TRBD1 (5 bases). Trimming pared 0 bases from V and 2 bases from J, leaving 13 bases between. From germline, CDR1 is SGHNT and CDR2 YENEEA. The CDR3 is 16 residues long. The DNA of the CDR3 is TGTGCCAGCAGCTTAGATTTCCAGGGATTAAACTATGGCTACACCTTC. Amino acids: CASSLDFQGLNYGYTF. The whole variable domain, filled in from reference TRBV11-3 and TRBJ1-2, reads EAGVVQSPRYKIIEKKQPVAFWCNPISGHNTLYWYLQNLGQGPELLIRYENEEAVDDSQLPKDRFSAERLKGVDSTLKIQPAELGDSAVYLCASSLDFQGLNYGYTFGSGTRLTVV.

The chain carries TRBV5-1 and TRBJ2-2; no firm D call. The CDR3 runs to 13 residues. The germline gives CDR1 SGHRS, CDR2 YFSETQ. V dropped 0 bases and J dropped 5 bases, with 5 bases sitting between them. In DNA, the CDR3 is TGCGCCAGCAGCTTGGCATCTACCGGGGAGCTGTTTTTT. Protein: CASSLASTGELFF.

CDR3 sequence: CASSRGTGYEQYF. In DNA form, the CDR3 reads TGTGCCAGTAGTAGAGGGACAGGCTACGAGCAGTACTTC. V usage is TRBV19 and J usage is TRBJ2-7; 8 bases line up with TRBD1. The CDR3 covers 13 residues. Germline V gene data show CDR1 as LNHDA and CDR2 as SQIVND (reference sequence). V was pared by 4 bases and J by 3 bases, with 2 bases of the junction left unmatched.

The gene calls are TRBV5-1 and TRBJ2-5; perhaps TRBD1 as D (7 bases). Germline-derived CDR1 and CDR2 are SGHRS and YFSETQ. Trimming pared 7 bases from V and 0 bases from J, leaving 16 bases between. This CDR3 has 15 amino acids. For the CDR3, the DNA is TGCGCCAGCCTCCGTGGAGGGACAGACCAAGAGACCCAGTACTTC. This sequence encodes CASLRGGTDQETQYF.

The chain carries TRBV6-5 and TRBJ1-1, with D possibly being TRBD1 (5 bases). Germline values: CDR1 MNHEY, CDR2 SVGAGI. CDR3 size: 13 residues. V was pared by 4 bases and J by 4 bases, with 10 bases between. Here the CDR3 DNA reads TGTGCCAGCAGTTTACCCGGGGGCACTGAAGCTTTCTTT. Protein: CASSLPGGTEAFF.

The chain recombines TRBV28 with TRBJ2-5; possible D gene TRBD1, 6 bases. Germline V gene data show CDR1 as MDHEN and CDR2 as SYDVKM. CDR3 size: 17 residues. V was trimmed by 4 bases and J by 0 bases, leaving 18 bases between them. CDR3 residues: CASSSYSIRDNQETQYF. The CDR3 DNA follows: TGTGCCAGCAGTTCGTATTCGATCCGGGACAACCAAGAGACCCAGTACTTC. The entire variable domain, with the rest obtained from reference TRBV28 and TRBJ2-5, is as follows: DVKVTQSSRYLVKRTGEKVFLECVQDMDHENMFWYRQDPGLGLRLIYFSYDVKMKEKGDIPEGYSVSREKKERFSLILESASTNQTSMYLCASSSYSIRDNQETQYFGPGTRLLVL.

The chain couples TRBV18 to TRBJ1-1, with 10 bases fitting TRBD1. Germline V gene data show CDR1 as KGHSH and CDR2 as LQKENI. The CDR3 totals 14 residues. V shed 3 bases, J shed 3 bases, and the junction held 1 base outside the gene matches. In nucleotides, the CDR3 is TGTGCCAGCTCACCCGGGACAGGGGACACTGAAGCTTTCTTT. Translated, it gives CASSPGTGDTEAFF.

This sequence joins TRBV5-1 and TRBJ1-2; 7 bases agree with TRBD1. This CDR3 spans 14 amino acids. CDR1 is SGHRS, CDR2 YFSETQ, per germline. The V gene end was trimmed by 0 bases and the J gene end by 8 bases; junction bases not matched to a gene: 7. For the CDR3, the DNA is TGCGCCAGCAGCTTGGGGGACAGTTTTTCGGGCTACACCTTC. Translated: CASSLGDSFSGYTF.

This clone was recorded once. The genes are TRBV2 and TRBJ2-1; TRBD2 might be the D (5 bases). Germline CDR1 SNHLY, CDR2 FYNNEI. The V end lost 7 bases, the J end lost 2 bases, and 12 bases lay between the germline ends. This CDR3 has 14 residues. The CDR3 spells CASTYSVPYNEQFF. The CDR3 DNA follows: TGTGCCAGCACTTATAGCGTGCCCTACAATGAGCAGTTCTTC. The variable domain in full, completed from reference TRBV2 and TRBJ2-1, reads EPEVTQTPSHQVTQMGQEVILRCVPISNHLYFYWYRQILGQKVEFLVSFYNNEISEKSEIFDDQFSVERPDGSNFTLKIRSTKLEDSAMYFCASTYSVPYNEQFFGPGTRLTVL.